These 27 T cell receptor beta chains were all obtained from the same sample, sequenced in a study of metastatic and nonmetastatic thyroid tumors. TCRdb reassembled clones from the PCR reads with MiXCR. This sample has tens of thousands of clones, with 20% to 30% found just once. No treatment had been given to any patient before thyroid surgery. Input material: tumor tissue. The receptors shown here come from a female donor with papillary thyroid cancer or a benign thyroid nodule (not recorded which). Some clones in this sample may be carry-over from other donors' samples.

This chain links TRBV12-3 or TRBV12-4 with TRBJ1-1, with TRBD1 matching 8 bases. V lost 1 base and J lost 0; bases outside the gene matches: 1. The length of the CDR3 is 15 residues. In DNA, the CDR3 is TGTGCCAGCAGTTTAGGACAGGGGATGAACACTGAAGCTTTCTTT. Translating it yields CASSLGQGMNTEAFF.

The chain employs TRBV20-1 and TRBJ1-5, with TRBD1 identical over 8 bases. The germline gives CDR1 DFQATT, CDR2 SNEGSKA (reference sequence). The CDR3 contains 16 residues. The V gene end was trimmed by 0 bases and the J gene end by 2 bases; junction bases not matched to a gene: 6. The CDR3, as DNA: TGCAGTGCTAGAGATCCGACAGGGGACCGCAATCAGCCCCAGCATTTT. Its protein is CSARDPTGDRNQPQHF.

Turning to this clone: This may come from a read error, since a much larger clone is one base off. This sequence joins TRBV5-1 and TRBJ1-2; D may be TRBD1 (6 bases). CDR3 length: 14 residues. The V and J ends lost 3 bases and 7 bases respectively, with 16 bases between them. Germline assignment: CDR1 SGHRS and CDR2 YFSETQ. CDR3 protein: CASSSSRGSSGYTF. The CDR3 bases are TGCGCCAGCAGCTCGTCCAGGGGCTCCAGTGGCTACACCTTC.

This clone was found many times. The V call is TRBV2, the J call TRBJ1-1; no firm D call. V was pared by 8 bases and J by 3 bases, with 7 bases between. Germline V gene data show CDR1 as SNHLY and CDR2 as FYNNEI. The length of the CDR3 is 11 residues. The CDR3 loop is CASGFHTEAFF. The CDR3 DNA sequence: TGTGCCAGCGGATTTCACACTGAAGCTTTCTTT.

This clone was observed many times. The chain recombines TRBV5-1 with TRBJ2-1, with D perhaps assigned TRBD1 or TRBD2 (6 bases each). V lost 4 bases to trimming and J lost 7 bases, with 12 bases between them. CDR1 and CDR2 (germline): SGHRS, YFSETQ. This CDR3 comprises 13 residues. The CDR3 sequence is CASSVQGRNEQFF. The CDR3 DNA reads as TGCGCCAGCAGCGTCCAGGGGAGGAATGAGCAGTTCTTC.

This chain uses TRBV5-1 with TRBJ2-1; the match to TRBD2 covers 7 bases. Germline trimming cut 4 bases from V and 4 bases from J; bases unmatched to any gene: 11. The germline CDR1 and CDR2 sequences are SGHRS and YFSETQ. The CDR3 runs 16 residues. The CDR3 sequence is CASSLRPRLAYNEQFF. In nucleotides, the CDR3 is TGCGCCAGCAGCCTTCGTCCGAGACTAGCTTACAATGAGCAGTTCTTC.

This clone was observed at least ten times. The V and J genes are TRBV24-1 and TRBJ2-2; 9 nucleotides line up with TRBD1. V lost 5 bases, J lost 3 bases, and 0 bases stayed unmatched. CDR3 length: 14 amino acids. Germline V gives CDR1 KGHDR, CDR2 SFDVKD. The CDR3 spells CATSGTGDTGELFF. CDR3 bases: TGTGCCACCAGTGGGACAGGGGACACCGGGGAGCTGTTTTTT.

This clone was picked up one time. The chain links TRBV20-1 to TRBJ2-7; possibly TRBD1 or TRBD2 for D (6 bases each). The CDR3 is made up of 13 amino acids. Trimming left V 6 bases short and J 4 bases short, with 16 bases between. CDR1 and CDR2 from the germline V gene are DFQATT and SNEGSKA (reference sequence). The CDR3 protein is CSAGGSTGYEQYF. CDR3 sequence (DNA): TGCAGTGCAGGGGGGTCAACTGGGTACGAGCAGTACTTC.

The rearrangement joins TRBV28 to TRBJ1-6; D remains ambiguous. Looked up from germline, CDR1 is MDHEN and CDR2 is SYDVKM. V was cut by 5 bases and J by 15 bases, with 17 bases left in between. This CDR3 is built from 13 residues. CDR3 residues: CASSVQGPPRLHF. CDR3 DNA sequence: TGTGCCAGCAGTGTCCAAGGGCCCCCGCGCCTCCACTTT.

A few counts support this clone. This sequence joins TRBV28 and TRBJ2-6, with TRBD1 as a possible D gene (5 bases). V lost 3 bases, J lost 3 bases, and 6 bases lay in between. This CDR3 is built from 14 residues. CDR1 and CDR2 (germline): MDHEN, SYDVKM. CDR3 DNA sequence: TGTGCCAGCAGTTTCCAGGGTGGGGCCAACGTCCTGACTTTC. Its protein is CASSFQGGANVLTF.

This clone came up a few times. This sequence joins TRBV6-4 and TRBJ1-1; 7 bases align to TRBD1. The V gene end was trimmed by 6 bases and the J gene end by 0 bases; junction bases not matched to a gene: 4. Germline V gives CDR1 MRHNA, CDR2 SNTAGT. The CDR3 sequence is 14 residues long. The chain's CDR3 is CASSAGGVNTEAFF. CDR3 nucleotides: TGTGCCAGCAGCGCAGGGGGAGTGAACACTGAAGCTTTCTTT.

The genes are TRBV2 and TRBJ1-2, with 8 bases that match TRBD1. This CDR3 contains 14 residues. V was pared by 9 bases and J by 0 bases, with 6 bases of the junction left unmatched. Looked up from germline, CDR1 is SNHLY and CDR2 is FYNNEI. CDR3 sequence reads: CASSRQGSNYGYTF. The CDR3 nucleotides are TGTGCCAGTTCTCGACAGGGGTCTAACTATGGCTACACCTTC.

This clone was found a few times. The rearrangement joins TRBV6-1 to TRBJ2-1; TRBD2 matches 7 bases. V was pared by 2 bases and J by 7 bases, with 5 bases of the junction left unmatched. This CDR3 is 14 amino acids long. Per germline, CDR1 MNHNS and CDR2 SASEGT. The CDR3 nucleotides read TGTGCCAGCAGTGAATCCGGACTAGTTAATGAGCAGTTCTTC. Translated, it gives CASSESGLVNEQFF.

This clone is medium-sized in the sample. The rearrangement uses TRBV6-1 and TRBJ2-1; 7 bases fit TRBD2. Germline V gene lookup returns CDR1 MNHNS and CDR2 SASEGT. Trimming removed 4 bases from V and 5 bases from J; junction bases left unmatched: 5. The CDR3 totals 14 residues. The CDR3 DNA follows: TGTGCCAGCAGTGCGGGACTAACGAACAATGAGCAGTTCTTC. Protein product: CASSAGLTNNEQFF.

Concerning this clone: Other DNA sequences in this sample translate to the same CDR3. The V gene is TRBV11-2, the J gene TRBJ1-2, with D possibly being TRBD1 (5 bases). The V end lost 1 base, the J end lost 7 bases, and 19 bases lay between the germline ends. The CDR3 length is 16 residues. Germline CDR1 SGHAT, CDR2 FQNNGV. CDR3 nucleotides: TGTGCCAGCAGCTTAGGGGGCTCGGGTGGCGCTTTTGGCTACACCTTC. Protein: CASSLGGSGGAFGYTF.

This clone was seen ten or more times. This chain connects TRBV5-6 to TRBJ1-1; 10 positions match TRBD1. The CDR3 length is 16 residues. CDR1 is SGHDT and CDR2 is YYEEEE in the germline V gene. Unmatched junction bases numbered 10, after V lost 4 bases and J lost 4 bases. CDR3 nucleotides: TGTGCCAGCAGCGTGGGTCCGGGACAGGGGCCCACTGAAGCTTTCTTT. Translated: CASSVGPGQGPTEAFF.

This clone has only a few counts. The chain links TRBV19 to TRBJ2-5; 11 nucleotides match TRBD2. The CDR3 extends over 15 amino acids. V lost 6 bases to trimming and J lost 4 bases; unmatched junction nucleotides: 7. Germline CDR1 reads LNHDA; CDR2 reads SQIVND (reference sequence). The CDR3 loop is CASRGLLAGVETQYF. The CDR3 bases are TGTGCCAGTAGAGGCCTACTAGCGGGAGTAGAGACCCAGTACTTC.

This clone appeared many times. The chain employs TRBV18 and TRBJ2-7; D is undetermined. Trimming cost V 0 bases and J 6 bases, with 9 bases left between them. This CDR3 contains 13 residues. CDR1 is KGHSH and CDR2 is LQKENI in the germline V gene. CDR3 nucleotides: TGTGCCAGCTCACCACCTGATGCTCTCGAGCAGTACTTC. As protein: CASSPPDALEQYF.

There are many counts of this clone. The chain combines TRBV4-2 with TRBJ2-4, with no clear D. There are 18 residues in the CDR3. Germline loops: CDR1 LGHNA, CDR2 YNFKEQ. Between the trimmed V and J ends, which lost 4 bases and 0 bases, there was a span of 19 bases. The CDR3, as DNA: TGTGCCAGCAGCCCACCTGCACAGTATTATAGAGCCAAAAACATTCAGTACTTC. Its protein product is CASSPPAQYYRAKNIQYF.

The gene calls are TRBV30 and TRBJ2-2, with unresolved D. CDR1 and CDR2 from the germline V gene are GTSNPN and SVGIG (reference sequence). V gave up 1 base and J gave up 4 bases, with 7 bases separating them. The CDR3 has 13 residues. The CDR3 coding sequence is TGTGCCTGGAGTGAACAGCCCACCGGGGAGCTGTTTTTT. Translated, it gives CAWSEQPTGELFF. The full variable domain, rest sourced from reference TRBV30 and TRBJ2-2, is SQTIHQWPATLVQPVGSPLSLECTVEGTSNPNLYWYRQAAGRGLQLLFYSVGIGQISSEVPQNLSASRPQDRQFILSSKKLLLSDSGFYLCAWSEQPTGELFFGEGSRLTVL.

This clone has more than one count but fewer than ten. The V gene is TRBV28, the J gene TRBJ2-7; TRBD2 might be the D (6 bases). V gave up 1 base and J gave up 7 bases, with 11 bases separating them. This CDR3 has 13 residues. Per germline, CDR1 MDHEN and CDR2 SYDVKM. The CDR3 sequence: CASSLSRLVEQYF. The CDR3 nucleotides are TGTGCCAGCAGTTTATCCCGACTAGTGGAGCAGTACTTC.

This clone was seen a few times. The rearrangement uses TRBV12-3 or TRBV12-4 and TRBJ1-5, with D possibly matching TRBD1 (5 bases). The V and J ends lost 5 bases and 0 bases respectively, with 17 bases between them. This CDR3 is built from 17 residues. The CDR3 here is CASSPRWGDNSNQPQHF. CDR3 in DNA: TGTGCCAGCAGTCCCCGATGGGGGGATAATAGCAATCAGCCCCAGCATTTT.

This clone was detected many times. The chain couples TRBV20-1 to TRBJ2-5; 7 positions agree with TRBD1. The V gene end was trimmed by 0 bases and the J gene end by 5 bases; junction bases not matched to a gene: 12. This CDR3 region has 16 residues. The V gene's germline CDR1 is DFQATT and CDR2 SNEGSKA (reference sequence). CDR3 in DNA: TGCAGTGCTAGAGATTTGAATAGTGGACAGGCGGAGACCCAGTACTTC. Protein sequence: CSARDLNSGQAETQYF.

This clone was counted ten times or more. A much larger clone lies one base from this, so it may be a read error. The chain uses TRBV6-1 and TRBJ2-7; D remains ambiguous. The germline V gene encodes CDR1 MNHNS and CDR2 SASEGT. V gave up 5 bases and J gave up 2 bases, with 10 bases separating them. The CDR3 length is 13 residues. The CDR3 DNA reads TGTGCCAGCAGTTCCCTATTAACCTACGAGCAGTACTTC. Residues: CASSSLLTYEQYF.

The V and J genes are TRBV18 and TRBJ2-6; possibly TRBD1 for D (6 bases). Between the trimmed V and J ends, which lost 5 bases and 3 bases, there was a span of 20 bases. CDR1 and CDR2 from the germline V gene are KGHSH and LQKENI. This CDR3 is 18 amino acids long. CDR3 loop: CASSSTSDRNGGANVLTF. CDR3 coding DNA: TGTGCCAGCTCATCTACCTCTGACAGGAACGGTGGGGCCAACGTCCTGACTTTC.

The chain recombines TRBV5-4 with TRBJ1-1; 9 nucleotides agree with TRBD1. V lost 3 bases to trimming and J lost 0 bases; unmatched junction nucleotides: 15. Germline loops: CDR1 SGHNT, CDR2 YYREEE (reference sequence). This CDR3 has 19 residues. The CDR3 sequence: CASSWGGQGLSPMNTEAFF. The CDR3 nucleotides read TGTGCCAGCAGCTGGGGAGGACAGGGGTTGTCCCCAATGAACACTGAAGCTTTCTTT. The variable domain in full, with the rest retrieved from reference TRBV5-4 and TRBJ1-1, is ETGVTQSPTHLIKTRGQQVTLRCSSQSGHNTVSWYQQALGQGPQFIFQYYREEENGRGNFPPRFSGLQFPNYSSELNVNALELDDSALYLCASSWGGQGLSPMNTEAFFGQGTRLTVV.

CDR3 loop: CASSQDGALTDTQYF. The CDR3 DNA is TGCGCCAGCAGCCAGGACGGAGCACTCACAGATACGCAGTATTTT. The V gene is TRBV5-1, the J gene TRBJ2-3; D is undetermined. CDR3 length equals 15 residues. Per the germline V gene, CDR1 is SGHRS and CDR2 is YFSETQ. V gave up 4 bases and J gave up 2 bases, with 14 bases separating them. Full variable domain (rest looked up from reference TRBV5-1 and TRBJ2-3): KAGVTQTPRYLIKTRGQQVTLSCSPISGHRSVSWYQQTPGQGLQFLFEYFSETQRNKGNFPGRFSGRQFSNSRSEMNVSTLELGDSALYLCASSQDGALTDTQYFGPGTRLTVL.